This T cell receptor beta chain was sequenced during a study of T cells in localized non-small cell lung cancer (TCRdb year 2020). Regarding the research as a whole: T cell repertoires of fewer than 250 early-stage NSCLC patients were analyzed, with tumors being compared against uninvolved tumor-adjacent lungs. The cohort comprised a few hundred treatment-naïve NSCLC patients with resected, localized lung tumors. A mean age of around 66 years was recorded for the NSCLC patients, of whom around 140 were male and 85 to 110 were female. Findings and caveats that apply to the study as a whole: Because the study design was exploratory, TCR variables were selected using unadjusted p-values without false-discovery rate correction. Uninvolved tumor-adjacent lung showed the highest T cell clonality, higher than tumor, which suggests more focused antigenic responses in the uninvolved tumor-adjacent lung. Higher blood T cell density associated with longer overall survival, while higher adjacent-lung clonality associated with shorter survival. Of the top 100 tumor clones, a median of roughly 60 were detected in paired uninvolved adjacent lung; around 30 were also among that lung's top 100. Because multi-region tumor sequencing was not performed, intratumor heterogeneity could not be ruled out.

The CDR3 runs 13 residues from the cysteine to the phenylalanine. Just the 39-base CDR3 DNA is kept, in frame starting at base 1. V gives up 0 bases and J gives up 3 bases, and the segment between their germline ends measures 6 bases. From the germline V gene, CDR1 is SGHDT and CDR2 is YYEEEE. The immunoSEQ Assay was used to sequence TCR beta CDR3 regions from DNA. As for how the authors treated the data: T cell density was computed as TCR beta template counts normalized to usable DNA estimated by amplifying housekeeping genes. Using the preseqR package, richness was estimated by extrapolating to 120,000 templates for tissue samples and 400,000 templates for PBMC samples. Clonality was defined as one minus Pielou's evenness. Tissue-enriched TCRs were identified by differential abundance testing using productive amino-acid clonotypes, minimum total count 5 and alpha 0.1. The Jaccard Index and the Morisita Overlap Index were used to measure repertoire overlap between compartments. TCR beta CDR3s were clustered by GLIPH together with public tetramer-defined viral CDR3s, and at least three viral sequences plus V-gene enrichment were required for viral motifs. TCRdb stores this immuneACCESS table with in-frame sequences only. Part of the clones is absent; in the studies checked, under half of the shortfall reflects unresolved V genes, and no reason is known for the rest. V, J and clone size are taken as reported in that table, and D and trimming were inferred from the DNA itself. The table for this sample lists 40,000 or so clones; approximately 80% of them were counted only once. Approximately 7% of the sample rests with the top ten.

Concerning this clone: Its antigen is currently not known. One base away there is no much larger clone; base qualities are not given.

At diagnosis, tumor, uninvolved tumor-adjacent lung and peripheral blood were collected and then preserved as a mix of FFPE and fresh-frozen material. For TCR repertoire profiling, the blood samples were analyzed as peripheral blood mononuclear cells. This clonotype was sampled from a male donor older than 55 with stage II lung adenocarcinoma. The rearrangement joined TRBV5-6 to TRBJ2-5; TRBD1 could be the D gene, as 6 bases match. The source material was peripheral blood mononuclear cells, sampled before any cancer treatment. The CDR3 sequence is CASSLDREETQYF. Here is the DNA: TGTGCCAGCAGCTTGGACAGGGAAGAGACCCAGTACTTC.